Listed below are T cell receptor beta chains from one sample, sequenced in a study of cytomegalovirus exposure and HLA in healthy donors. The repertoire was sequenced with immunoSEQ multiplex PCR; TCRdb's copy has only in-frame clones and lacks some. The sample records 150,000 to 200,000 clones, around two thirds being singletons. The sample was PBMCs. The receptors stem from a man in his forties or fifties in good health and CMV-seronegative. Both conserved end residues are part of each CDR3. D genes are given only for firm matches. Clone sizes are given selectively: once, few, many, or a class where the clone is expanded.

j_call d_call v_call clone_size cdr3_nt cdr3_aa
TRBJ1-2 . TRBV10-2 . TGCGCCAGCAGTGAAATACAGGGAGGCTACACCTTC CASSEIQGGYTF
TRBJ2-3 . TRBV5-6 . TGTGCCAGCAGCTCAGGAGGGGCAGATACGCAGTATTTT CASSSGGADTQYF
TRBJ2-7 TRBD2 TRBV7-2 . TGTGCCAGCAGCTATCGACTAGCGGGGGGCGGTGGGTACGAGCAGTACTTC CASSYRLAGGGGYEQYF
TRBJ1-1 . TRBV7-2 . TGTGCCAGCAGAAGTGTAGCAACTGAAGCTTTCTTT CASRSVATEAFF
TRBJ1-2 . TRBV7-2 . TGTGCCAGCAGCACGACAGGCATTCTCTATGGCTACACCTTC CASSTTGILYGYTF
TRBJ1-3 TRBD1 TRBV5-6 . TGTGCCAGCAGCTTGGTGGGGACAGGGAAAAGTGGCACCATATATTTT CASSLVGTGKSGTIYF
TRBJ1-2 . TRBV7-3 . TGTGCCAGCAGCTTAACCGGAGGCGTAGGCTACACCTTC CASSLTGGVGYTF
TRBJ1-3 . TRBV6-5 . TGTGCCAGCAGTTACGAGGGTACTGGAAACACCATATATTTT CASSYEGTGNTIYF
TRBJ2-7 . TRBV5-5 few TGTGCCAGCAGCTTCAGGACCTACGAGCAGTACTTC CASSFRTYEQYF
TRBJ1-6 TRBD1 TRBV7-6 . TGTGCCAGCAGCAACCGGGACAGGCATAATTCACCCCTCCACTTT CASSNRDRHNSPLHF
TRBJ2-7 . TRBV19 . TGTGCCAGTAGTACGGGCAGGGGCTCCTACGAGCAGTACTTC CASSTGRGSYEQYF
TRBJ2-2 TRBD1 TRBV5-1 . TGCGCCAGCAGCAATGGACAGGGGACCACGAACACCGGGGAGCTGTTTTTT CASSNGQGTTNTGELFF
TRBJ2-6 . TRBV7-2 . TGTGCCAGCAGCTTAATGGGCCCTGGGGCCAACGTCCTGACTTTC CASSLMGPGANVLTF
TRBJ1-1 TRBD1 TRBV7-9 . TGTGCCAGCAGCTTAGACAGGGGGTTAGCTGAAGCTCTCTTT CASSLDRGLAEALF
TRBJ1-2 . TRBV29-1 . TGCAGCGTTGATCTATTTGGGGACGGAGGGGCAGCTAACTATGGCTACACCTTC CSVDLFGDGGAANYGYTF
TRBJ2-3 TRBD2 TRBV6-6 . TGTGCCAGCAGTTACCTGGGGGATAGCGGGGATACGCAGTATTTT CASSYLGDSGDTQYF
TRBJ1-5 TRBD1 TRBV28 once TGTGCCAGCAGTCCGGGGACAGGGAATAAGCCCCAGCATTTT CASSPGTGNKPQHF
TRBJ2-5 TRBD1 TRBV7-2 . TGTGCCAGCAGCTTGACAGGGGGCCAAGAGACCCAGTACTTC CASSLTGGQETQYF
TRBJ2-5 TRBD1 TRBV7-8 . TGTGCCAGCAGCGGGCCGACAGGGGTAGAGACCCAGTACTTC CASSGPTGVETQYF
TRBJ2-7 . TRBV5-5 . TGTGCCAGCAGCCTGGGGGGACAGAACTACGAGCAGTACTTC CASSLGGQNYEQYF
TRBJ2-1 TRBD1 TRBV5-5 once TGTGCCAGCAGCGTGACAGGGACCTACAATGAGCAGTTCTTC CASSVTGTYNEQFF
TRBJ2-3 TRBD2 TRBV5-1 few TGCGCCAGCTCAAGCGGGGGGGAGACAGATACGCAGTATTTT CASSSGGETDTQYF
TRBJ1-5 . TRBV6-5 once TGTGCCAGCAGTTACTCGGCCCAGGTTAGGAATCAGCCCCAGCATTTT CASSYSAQVRNQPQHF
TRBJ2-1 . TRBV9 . TGTGCCAGCAGCGTAGCGTCCCGGGGAGATGAGCAGTTCTTC CASSVASRGDEQFF
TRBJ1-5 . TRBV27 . TGTGCCAGGGCCAAGAGGGGGAGTAGCAATCAGCCCCAGCATTTT CARAKRGSSNQPQHF
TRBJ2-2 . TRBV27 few TGTGCCAGCTCCCGATCCGGGACACCGTATAACACCGGGGAGCTGTTTTTT CASSRSGTPYNTGELFF